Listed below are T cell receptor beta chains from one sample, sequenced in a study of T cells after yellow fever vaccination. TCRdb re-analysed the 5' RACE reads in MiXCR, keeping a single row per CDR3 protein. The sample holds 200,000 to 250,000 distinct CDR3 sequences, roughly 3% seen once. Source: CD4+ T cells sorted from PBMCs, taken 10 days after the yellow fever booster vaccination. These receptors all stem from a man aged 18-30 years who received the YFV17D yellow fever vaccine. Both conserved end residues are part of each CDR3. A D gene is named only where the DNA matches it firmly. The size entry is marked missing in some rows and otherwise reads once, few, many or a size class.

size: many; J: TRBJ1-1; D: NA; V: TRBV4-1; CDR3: CASSQGGPTRRAFF; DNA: TGCGCCAGCAGCCAAGGGGGACCCACTCGGAGAGCTTTCTTT
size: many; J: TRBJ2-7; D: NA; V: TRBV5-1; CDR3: CASSLGEAHDEQYF; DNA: TGCGCCAGCAGCTTGGGGGAAGCTCACGACGAGCAGTACTTC
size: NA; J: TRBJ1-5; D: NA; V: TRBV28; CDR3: CATTTSNQPQHF; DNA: TGTGCCACCACAACGAGCAATCAGCCCCAGCATTTT
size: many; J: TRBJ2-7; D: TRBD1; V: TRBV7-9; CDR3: CASSWDSLQDEQYF; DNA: TGTGCCAGCAGCTGGGACAGCCTTCAGGACGAGCAGTACTTC
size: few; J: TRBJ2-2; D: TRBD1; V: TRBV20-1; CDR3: CSARPFRDRANTGELFF; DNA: TGCAGTGCTCGACCCTTTAGGGACAGAGCCAACACCGGGGAGCTGTTTTTT
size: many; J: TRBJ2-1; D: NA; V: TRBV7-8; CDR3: CASSLEGGGYNEQFF; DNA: TGTGCCAGCAGCTTAGAAGGGGGGGGCTACAATGAGCAGTTCTTC
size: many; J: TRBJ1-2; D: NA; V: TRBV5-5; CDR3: CASSLNWSRDKNGYTF; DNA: TGTGCCAGCAGCTTGAATTGGAGCCGGGACAAAAATGGCTACACCTTC
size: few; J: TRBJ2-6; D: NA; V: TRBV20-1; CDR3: CSAEATGANVLTF; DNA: TGCAGTGCTGAGGCTACAGGGGCCAACGTCCTGACTTTC
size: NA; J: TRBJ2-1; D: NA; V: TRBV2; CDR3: CASSENYEQFF; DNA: TGTGCCAGCAGTGAAAACTATGAGCAGTTCTTC
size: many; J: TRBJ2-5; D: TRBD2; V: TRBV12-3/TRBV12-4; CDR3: CASSTNSGLAGLKTQYF; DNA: TGTGCCAGCAGTACCAATTCGGGACTAGCGGGGTTAAAGACCCAGTACTTC
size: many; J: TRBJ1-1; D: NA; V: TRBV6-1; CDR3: CASSRNRDSNTEAFF; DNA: TGTGCCAGCAGTAGAAACCGGGACTCTAACACTGAAGCTTTCTTT
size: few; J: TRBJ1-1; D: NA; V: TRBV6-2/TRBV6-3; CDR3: CASSTGPRMNTEAFF; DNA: TGTGCCAGCAGTACAGGGCCTCGAATGAACACTGAAGCTTTCTTT
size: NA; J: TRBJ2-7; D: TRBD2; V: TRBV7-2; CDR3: CASSSPSGGIYEQYF; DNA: TGTGCCAGCAGCTCGCCTAGCGGGGGGATCTACGAGCAGTACTTC
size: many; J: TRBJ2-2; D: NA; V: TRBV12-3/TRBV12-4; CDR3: CASSLFGRRGAGELFF; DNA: TGTGCCAGCAGTTTATTCGGCAGGAGGGGGGCCGGGGAGCTGTTTTTT
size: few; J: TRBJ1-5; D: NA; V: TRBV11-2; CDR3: CASSLGAAGNQPQHF; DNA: TGTGCCAGCAGCTTGGGGGCGGCTGGCAATCAGCCCCAGCATTTT
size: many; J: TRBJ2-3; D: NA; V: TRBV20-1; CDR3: CSPGTPGTDTQYF; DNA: TGCAGTCCCGGGACTCCCGGCACAGATACGCAGTATTTT
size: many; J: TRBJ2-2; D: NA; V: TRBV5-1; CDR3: CASSLIPANTGELFF; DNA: TGCGCCAGCAGCTTGATTCCAGCGAACACCGGGGAGCTGTTTTTT
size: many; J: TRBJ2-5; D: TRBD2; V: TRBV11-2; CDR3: CASSPSRGGETQYF; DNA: TGTGCCAGCAGCCCCTCCCGGGGGGGGGAGACCCAGTACTTC
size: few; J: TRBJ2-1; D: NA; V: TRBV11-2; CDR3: CASSFGNYNEQFF; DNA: TGTGCCAGCAGCTTCGGGAATTACAATGAGCAGTTCTTC
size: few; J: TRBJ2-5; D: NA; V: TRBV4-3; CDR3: CASSQDNRGREETQYF; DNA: TGCGCCAGCAGCCAAGATAATCGAGGCAGGGAAGAGACCCAGTACTTC
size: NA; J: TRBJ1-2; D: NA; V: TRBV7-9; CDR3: CASSLGQVNYGYTF; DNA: TGTGCCAGCAGCTTAGGACAGGTTAACTATGGCTACACCTTC
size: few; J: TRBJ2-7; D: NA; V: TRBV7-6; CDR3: CASSNYRRDGRSYEQYF; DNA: TGTGCCAGCAGCAACTACCGACGGGACGGCCGCTCCTACGAGCAGTACTTC
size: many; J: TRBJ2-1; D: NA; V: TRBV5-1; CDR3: CASSPRTRTNHNEQFF; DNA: TGCGCCAGCAGCCCGCGGACGAGAACAAACCACAATGAGCAGTTCTTC
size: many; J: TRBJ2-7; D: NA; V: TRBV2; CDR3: CASSEGPTLLYEQYF; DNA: TGTGCCAGCAGTGAAGGGCCCACTTTACTCTACGAGCAGTACTTC